This T cell receptor (beta chain) was sequenced in a study of blood T cell repertoires in COVID-19. Trimming removed 4 bases from V and 8 bases from J; junction bases left unmatched: 9. CDR3 size: 14 residues. Germline lookup yields CDR1 LGHNT and CDR2 FRNRAP. Per the original methods: Estimation of nucleated cell counts relied on the amplification of reference gene primers. The repertoire was sequenced with immunoSEQ multiplex PCR; TCRdb's copy has only in-frame clones and lacks some. V and J calls and clone size come straight from that table; D and trimming were deduced from the DNA. The sample contains about 220,000 clones, 80% to 85% of which appear only once.

This receptor was identified in a woman in her sixties or seventies with COVID-19, enrolled during active disease. Sequenced material: peripheral blood. This chain uses TRBV12-5 with TRBJ1-2, with TRBD1 matching 8 bases. The CDR3 region is CASGSAGGARGYTF. The CDR3 DNA sequence: TGTGCTAGTGGTTCCGCAGGGGGCGCGAGGGGCTACACCTTC.